These T cell receptor beta chains were read from a single sample in a study of identifying expanded T cells in peripheral blood. Libraries were prepared by immunoSEQ multiplex PCR; TCRdb keeps only in-frame clonotypes and omits some of them. The sample has 100,000 to 150,000 clones, 84% seen once; the top ten hold 3% to 3.5%. Sample: blood. The receptors stem from a person aged 18 to 75 in good health. CDR3s include the opening cysteine and the closing phenylalanine or tryptophan. A D gene is named only where the DNA matches it firmly. For some rows the clone size is stated as once, few or many, or as a class when expanded; others skip it.

j_gene,d_gene,len,abundance,v_gene,CDR3nt,CDR3aa
TRBJ2-7,-,12,-,TRBV13,TGTGCCAGCAGCTTCACATACTACGAGCAGTACTTC,CASSFTYYEQYF
TRBJ2-7,-,11,-,TRBV6-6,TGTGCCAGCAGTGGACGGTACGAGCAGTACTTC,CASSGRYEQYF
TRBJ2-5,-,17,-,TRBV11-2,TGTGCCAGCAGCTTAGAAAGGCCTTACTACCTAGAAGAGACCCAGTACTTC,CASSLERPYYLEETQYF
TRBJ2-3,TRBD2,17,-,TRBV5-4,TGTGCCAGCAGCGCTCTTAAACTAGCGGGACGCACAGATACGCAGTATTTT,CASSALKLAGRTDTQYF
TRBJ1-1,-,13,-,TRBV10-3,TGTGCCATCAGAGCTCAGGAAAACACTGAAGCTTTCTTT,CAIRAQENTEAFF
TRBJ1-1,-,15,-,TRBV6-5,TGTGCCAGCAGTGCCGGGGCGGAGTTCCCCACTGAAGCTTTCTTT,CASSAGAEFPTEAFF
TRBJ2-2,-,15,-,TRBV14,TGTGCCAGCAGCCAGGCCAGGGGTAAAGCCGGGGAGCTGTTTTTT,CASSQARGKAGELFF
TRBJ1-1,-,13,-,TRBV6-6,TGTGCCAGCAGTAGGGAATTGTACACTGAAGCTTTCTTT,CASSRELYTEAFF
TRBJ2-3,-,15,-,TRBV4-1,TGCGCCAGCAGCCACGAGGACAGCCGTCGAGATACGCAGTATTTT,CASSHEDSRRDTQYF
TRBJ2-7,-,13,-,TRBV2,TGTGCCAGCAGGCTCGACAGGAACGACGAGCAGTACTTC,CASRLDRNDEQYF
TRBJ1-1,-,12,once,TRBV11-2,TGTGCCAGCAGCCCACTGGGCACTGAAGCTTTCTTT,CASSPLGTEAFF
TRBJ1-2,-,14,-,TRBV5-1,TGCGCCAGCAGCTCCAGCAGGTATCAGGGCGGCTACACCTTC,CASSSSRYQGGYTF
TRBJ2-7,-,13,-,TRBV5-1,TGCGCCAGCAGCCCATTGGGCGGCTACGAGCAGTACTTC,CASSPLGGYEQYF
TRBJ2-3,TRBD2,14,-,TRBV18,TGTGCCAGCTCTCAGGCTAGCGGGGCAGATACGCAGTATTTT,CASSQASGADTQYF
TRBJ1-3,-,16,-,TRBV28,TGTGCCAGCTACTCCGGGGGTCTTCTCTCTGGAAACACCATATATTTT,CASYSGGLLSGNTIYF
TRBJ1-6,-,15,-,TRBV5-6,TGTGCCAGCAGCTTAGTTGATCGGATTGATTCACCCCTCCACTTT,CASSLVDRIDSPLHF
TRBJ1-6,TRBD1,15,-,TRBV6-5,TGTGCCAGCAGTTACGCGGGACAGGGCGGGAGAGGCCTCCACTTT,CASSYAGQGGRGLHF
TRBJ2-2,TRBD1,15,few,TRBV7-2,TGTGCCAGCAGCTACGTGAGACAGGGAACCGGGGAGCTGTTTTTT,CASSYVRQGTGELFF
TRBJ1-2,-,14,-,TRBV30,TGTGCCTGGAGAACAGGGACGAGCGTGAGTGGCTACACCTTC,CAWRTGTSVSGYTF
TRBJ1-1,-,13,few,TRBV11-2,TGTGCCAGCAGCTTTAAGGGTGACACTGAAGCTTTCTTT,CASSFKGDTEAFF
TRBJ2-2,TRBD1,14,-,TRBV29-1,TGCAGCGCCTACGACAGGGCGAACACCGGGGAGCTGTTTTTT,CSAYDRANTGELFF
TRBJ1-1,-,13,few,TRBV13,TGTGCCAGCAGCTCGGGATCTAACACTGAAGCTTTCTTT,CASSSGSNTEAFF
TRBJ1-3,TRBD1,15,many,TRBV12-5,TGTGCTAGTGGGTGGGACAGGGGCCCTGGAAACACCATATATTTT,CASGWDRGPGNTIYF
TRBJ1-3,-,16,-,TRBV18,TGTGCCAGCTCACCCCCCGCGGCGGGATCTGGAAACACCATATATTTT,CASSPPAAGSGNTIYF
TRBJ1-2,-,14,few,TRBV6-5,TGTGCCAGCAGGCCTAGTGGGGCGGGCTATGGCTACACCTTC,CASRPSGAGYGYTF
TRBJ1-1,-,13,-,TRBV5-1,TGCGCCAGCAGCTTGTCGCAGAACACTGAAGCTTTCTTT,CASSLSQNTEAFF
TRBJ1-5,TRBD1,14,-,TRBV30,TGTGCCTGGAGCCCTACAGGGGGCAATCAGCCCCAGCATTTT,CAWSPTGGNQPQHF
TRBJ2-7,-,12,-,TRBV30,TGTGCCTGGAGTATACAGCTTTACGAGCAGTACTTC,CAWSIQLYEQYF
TRBJ2-3,TRBD1,15,-,TRBV19,TGTGCCAGTAGTCTCTACAGGGGGCAAACAGATACGCAGTATTTT,CASSLYRGQTDTQYF
TRBJ2-3,-,13,-,TRBV5-1,TGCGCCAGCAGCTCTTATCGCCCAGATACGCAGTATTTT,CASSSYRPDTQYF
TRBJ2-3,-,11,-,TRBV6-5,TGTGCCAGCAGCTTACTTAATACGCAGTATTTT,CASSLLNTQYF
TRBJ1-4,TRBD1,16,-,TRBV5-4,TGTGCCAGCAGCGAGGACCAGGGGGTACGCGGTGAAAAACTGTTTTTT,CASSEDQGVRGEKLFF
TRBJ1-6,-,14,-,TRBV27,TGTGCCACCTCCTTTGACGGGGATAATTCACCCCTCCACTTT,CATSFDGDNSPLHF
TRBJ2-7,TRBD1,14,-,TRBV6-5,TGTGCCAGCAGTTACTTAACAGGGGGCAGAGAGCAGTACTTC,CASSYLTGGREQYF
TRBJ2-7,-,13,-,TRBV4-1,TGCGCCAGCAGCCAAGTGAGTTCCTACGAGCAGTACTTC,CASSQVSSYEQYF
TRBJ1-3,-,14,-,TRBV19,TGTGCCAGTAGTATCCTCGGAACTGGAAACACCATATATTTT,CASSILGTGNTIYF
TRBJ2-1,TRBD2,16,-,TRBV7-6,TGTGCCAGCAGCGCAAAGACTAGCGTAGATTACAATGAGCAGTTCTTC,CASSAKTSVDYNEQFF
TRBJ1-5,-,14,-,TRBV19,TGTGCCAGTAGTATTGTGGGGAGCAATCAGCCCCAGCATTTT,CASSIVGSNQPQHF
TRBJ1-3,-,13,once,TRBV19,TGTGCCAGTAGTATCGGGGCTGGAAACACCATATATTTT,CASSIGAGNTIYF
TRBJ2-7,-,11,-,TRBV10-2,TGCGCCAGCAGTAGCCCCTACGAGCAGTACTTC,CASSSPYEQYF
TRBJ1-2,-,11,-,TRBV6-5,TGTGCCAGCAGTCAGGGCAGGGAATACACCTTC,CASSQGREYTF
TRBJ2-5,-,15,-,TRBV25-1,TGTGCCAGCTCCCTGGGGACCAAAAGAGGAGAGACCCAGTACTTC,CASSLGTKRGETQYF
TRBJ1-5,-,15,many,TRBV6-1,TGTGCCAGCAGTGAATTGGAGGACACCTCTCAGCCCCAGCATTTT,CASSELEDTSQPQHF
TRBJ1-4,TRBD1,14,-,TRBV6-6,TGTGCCAGCAGTTACCTAACAGGGGTCGAAAAACTGTTTTTT,CASSYLTGVEKLFF
TRBJ2-5,TRBD2,17,-,TRBV7-9,TGTGCCAGCAGCTTCTCGCTAGCGGGGGGTCATCGAGAGACCCAGTACTTC,CASSFSLAGGHRETQYF
TRBJ1-2,-,15,-,TRBV6-1,TGTGCCAGCAGGACGCCTGGCGTCAGGGAGCTTGGCTACACCTTC,CASRTPGVRELGYTF
TRBJ2-2,-,11,-,TRBV9,TGTGCCAGCACACGGGCCGGGGAGCTGTTTTTT,CASTRAGELFF
TRBJ1-2,-,12,-,TRBV10-3,TGTGCCTCCAAACCCGGGGACTATGGCTACACCTTC,CASKPGDYGYTF
TRBJ1-1,TRBD1,13,-,TRBV13,TGTGCCAGCAGGGATGACAGGGCCACTGAAGCTTTCTTT,CASRDDRATEAFF
TRBJ2-1,-,14,-,TRBV15,TGTGCCACCAGCAGAGTGGGACCTCAGGATGAGCAGTTCTTC,CATSRVGPQDEQFF
TRBJ2-1,-,13,-,TRBV4-3,TGCGCCAGCAGCCAAGAACAGTACAATGAGCAGTTCTTC,CASSQEQYNEQFF
TRBJ2-5,-,16,-,TRBV5-5,TGTGCCAGCAGCTTACGGGGGGCAGGGTTCGAAGGGACCCAGTACTTC,CASSLRGAGFEGTQYF
TRBJ2-4,-,14,-,TRBV30,TGTGCCTGGAGCCTAGAGAGGACCTTAAACATTCAGTACTTC,CAWSLERTLNIQYF
TRBJ1-5,-,13,-,TRBV7-2,TGTGCCAGCAGCTCGTACAGTCATCAGCCCCAGCATTTT,CASSSYSHQPQHF
TRBJ2-7,-,12,-,TRBV7-2,TGTGCCAGCAGCGCCGTCACCTACGAGCAGTACTTC,CASSAVTYEQYF
TRBJ2-5,-,16,-,TRBV28,TGTGCCAGCAGGGGGGGAGGGACAGCTTTCCAAGAGACCCAGTACTTC,CASRGGGTAFQETQYF
TRBJ2-1,TRBD2,18,-,TRBV11-2,TGTGCCAGCATACTGGGACTAGCGGGTCTAGGGGAGGACAATGAGCAGTTCTTC,CASILGLAGLGEDNEQFF
TRBJ1-1,-,13,many,TRBV19,TGTGCCAGCTCGAGACAGGTTGACACTGAAGCTTTCTTT,CASSRQVDTEAFF
TRBJ2-7,TRBD2,16,-,TRBV11-2,TGTGCCAGCAGCACCCTCTTCTCCGGGAGGGCCTACGAGCAGTACTTC,CASSTLFSGRAYEQYF